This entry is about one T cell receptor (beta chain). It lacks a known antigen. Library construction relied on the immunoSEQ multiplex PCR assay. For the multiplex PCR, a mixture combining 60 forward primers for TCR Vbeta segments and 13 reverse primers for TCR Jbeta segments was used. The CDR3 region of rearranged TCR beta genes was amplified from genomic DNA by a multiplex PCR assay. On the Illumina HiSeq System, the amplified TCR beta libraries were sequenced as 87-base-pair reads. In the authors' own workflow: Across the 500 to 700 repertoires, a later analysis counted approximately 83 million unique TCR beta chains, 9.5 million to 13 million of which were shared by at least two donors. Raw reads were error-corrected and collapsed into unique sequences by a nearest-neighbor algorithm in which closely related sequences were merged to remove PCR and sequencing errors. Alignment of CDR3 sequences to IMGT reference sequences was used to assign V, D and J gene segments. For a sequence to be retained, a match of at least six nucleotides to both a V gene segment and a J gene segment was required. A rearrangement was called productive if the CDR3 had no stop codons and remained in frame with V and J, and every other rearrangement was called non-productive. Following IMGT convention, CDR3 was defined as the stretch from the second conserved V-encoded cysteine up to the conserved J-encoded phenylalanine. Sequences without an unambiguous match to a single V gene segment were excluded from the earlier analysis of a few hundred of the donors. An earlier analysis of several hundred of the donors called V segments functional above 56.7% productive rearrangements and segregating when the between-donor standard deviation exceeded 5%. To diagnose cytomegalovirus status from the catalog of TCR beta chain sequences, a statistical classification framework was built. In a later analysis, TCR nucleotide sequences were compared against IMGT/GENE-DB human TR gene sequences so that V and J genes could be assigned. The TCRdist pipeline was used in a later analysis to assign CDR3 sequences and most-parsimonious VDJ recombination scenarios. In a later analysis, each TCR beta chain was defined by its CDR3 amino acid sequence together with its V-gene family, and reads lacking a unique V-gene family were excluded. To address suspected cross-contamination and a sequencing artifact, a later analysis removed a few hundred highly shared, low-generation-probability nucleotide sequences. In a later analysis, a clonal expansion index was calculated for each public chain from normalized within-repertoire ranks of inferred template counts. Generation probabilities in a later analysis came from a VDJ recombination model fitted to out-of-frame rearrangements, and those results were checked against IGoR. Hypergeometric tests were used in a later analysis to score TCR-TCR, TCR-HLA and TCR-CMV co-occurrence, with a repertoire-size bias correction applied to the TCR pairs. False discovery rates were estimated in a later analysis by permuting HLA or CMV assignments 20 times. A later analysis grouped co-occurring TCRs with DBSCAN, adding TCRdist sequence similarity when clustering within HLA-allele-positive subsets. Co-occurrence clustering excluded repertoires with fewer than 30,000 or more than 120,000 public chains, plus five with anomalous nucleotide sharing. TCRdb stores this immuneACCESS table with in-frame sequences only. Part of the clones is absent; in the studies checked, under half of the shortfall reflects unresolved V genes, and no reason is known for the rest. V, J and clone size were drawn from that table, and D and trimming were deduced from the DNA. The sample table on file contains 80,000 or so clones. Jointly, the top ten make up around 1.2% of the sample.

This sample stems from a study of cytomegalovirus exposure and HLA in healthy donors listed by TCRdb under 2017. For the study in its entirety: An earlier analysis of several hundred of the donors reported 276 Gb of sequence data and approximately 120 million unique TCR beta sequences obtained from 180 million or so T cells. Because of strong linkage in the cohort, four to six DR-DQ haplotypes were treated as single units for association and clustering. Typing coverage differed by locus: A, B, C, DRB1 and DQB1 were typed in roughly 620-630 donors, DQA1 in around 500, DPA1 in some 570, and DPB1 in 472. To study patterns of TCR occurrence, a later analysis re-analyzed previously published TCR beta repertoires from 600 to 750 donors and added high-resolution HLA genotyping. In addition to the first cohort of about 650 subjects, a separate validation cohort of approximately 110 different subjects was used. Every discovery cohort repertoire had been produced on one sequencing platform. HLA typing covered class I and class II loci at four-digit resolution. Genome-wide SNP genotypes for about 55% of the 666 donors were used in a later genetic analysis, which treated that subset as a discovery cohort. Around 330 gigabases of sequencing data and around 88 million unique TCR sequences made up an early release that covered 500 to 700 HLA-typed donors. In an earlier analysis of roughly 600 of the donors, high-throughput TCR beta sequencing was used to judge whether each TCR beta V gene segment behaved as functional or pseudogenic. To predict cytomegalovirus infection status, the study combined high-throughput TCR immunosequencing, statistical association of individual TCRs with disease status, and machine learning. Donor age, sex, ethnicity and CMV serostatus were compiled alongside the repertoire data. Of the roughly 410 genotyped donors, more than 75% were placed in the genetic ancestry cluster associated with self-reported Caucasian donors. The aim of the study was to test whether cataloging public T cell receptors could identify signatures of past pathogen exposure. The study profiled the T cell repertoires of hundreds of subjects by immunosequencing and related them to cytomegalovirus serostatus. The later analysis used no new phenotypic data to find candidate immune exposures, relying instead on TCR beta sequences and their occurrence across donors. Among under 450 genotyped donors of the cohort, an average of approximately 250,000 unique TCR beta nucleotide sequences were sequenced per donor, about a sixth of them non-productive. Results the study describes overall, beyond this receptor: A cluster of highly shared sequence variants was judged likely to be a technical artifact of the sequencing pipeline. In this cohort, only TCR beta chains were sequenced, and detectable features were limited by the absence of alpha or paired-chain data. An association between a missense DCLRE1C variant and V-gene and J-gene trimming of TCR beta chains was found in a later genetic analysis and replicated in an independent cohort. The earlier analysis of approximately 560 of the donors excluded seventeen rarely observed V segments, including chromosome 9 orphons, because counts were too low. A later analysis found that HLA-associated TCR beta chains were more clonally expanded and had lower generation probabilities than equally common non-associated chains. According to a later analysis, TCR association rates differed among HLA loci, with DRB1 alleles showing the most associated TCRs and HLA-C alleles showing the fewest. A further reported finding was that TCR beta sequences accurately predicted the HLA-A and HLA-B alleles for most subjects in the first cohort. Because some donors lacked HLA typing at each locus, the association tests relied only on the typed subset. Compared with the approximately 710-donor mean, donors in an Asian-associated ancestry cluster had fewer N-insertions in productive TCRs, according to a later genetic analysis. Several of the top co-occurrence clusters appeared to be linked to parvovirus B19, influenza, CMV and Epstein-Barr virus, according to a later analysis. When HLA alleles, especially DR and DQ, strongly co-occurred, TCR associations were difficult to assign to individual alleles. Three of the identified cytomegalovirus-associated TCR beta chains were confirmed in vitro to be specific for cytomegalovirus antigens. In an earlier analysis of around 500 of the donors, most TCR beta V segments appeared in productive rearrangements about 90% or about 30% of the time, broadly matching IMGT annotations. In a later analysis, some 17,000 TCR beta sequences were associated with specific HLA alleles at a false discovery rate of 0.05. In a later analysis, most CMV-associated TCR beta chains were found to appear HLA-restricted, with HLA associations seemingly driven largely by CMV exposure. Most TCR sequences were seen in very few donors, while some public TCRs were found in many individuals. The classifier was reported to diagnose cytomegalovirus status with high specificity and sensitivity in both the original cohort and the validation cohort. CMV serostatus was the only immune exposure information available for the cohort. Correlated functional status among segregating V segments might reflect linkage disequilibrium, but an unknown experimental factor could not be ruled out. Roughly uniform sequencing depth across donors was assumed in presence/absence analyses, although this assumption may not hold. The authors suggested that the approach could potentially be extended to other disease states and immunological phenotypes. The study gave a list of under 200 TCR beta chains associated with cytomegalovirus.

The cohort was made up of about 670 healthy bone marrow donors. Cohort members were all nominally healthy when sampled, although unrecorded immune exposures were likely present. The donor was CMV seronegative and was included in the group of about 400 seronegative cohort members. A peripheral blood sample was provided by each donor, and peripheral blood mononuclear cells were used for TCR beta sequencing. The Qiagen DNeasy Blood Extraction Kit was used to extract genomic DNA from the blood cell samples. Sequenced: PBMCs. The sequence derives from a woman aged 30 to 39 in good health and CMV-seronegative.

In nucleotide form, the sequence is TGTGCCAGTAGTCCGACTAGATCAGATACGCAGTATTTT. Its coded protein is CASSPTRSDTQYF. This chain joins TRBV19 to TRBJ2-3; a weak D assignment points to TRBD2 (6 bases agree). The CDR3 starts with the cysteine, ends with the phenylalanine, and has 13 residues. Only CDR3 DNA is held: 39 bases, read in frame from base 1. The V end loses 5 bases and the J end loses 4 bases, and a stretch of 10 bases separates them. According to the germline V gene (reference sequence), CDR1 reads LNHDA and CDR2 reads SQIVND.